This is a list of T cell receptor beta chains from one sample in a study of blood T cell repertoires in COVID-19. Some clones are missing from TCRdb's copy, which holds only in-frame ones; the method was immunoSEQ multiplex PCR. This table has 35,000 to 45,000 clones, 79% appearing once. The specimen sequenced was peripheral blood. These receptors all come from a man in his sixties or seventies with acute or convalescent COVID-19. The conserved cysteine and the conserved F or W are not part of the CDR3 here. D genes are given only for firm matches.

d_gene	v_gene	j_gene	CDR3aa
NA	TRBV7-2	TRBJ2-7	ASSLGGQTYEQY
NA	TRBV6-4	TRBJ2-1	ASSDGDRGGNEQF
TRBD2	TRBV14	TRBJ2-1	ASTGLAGDGKVYNEQF
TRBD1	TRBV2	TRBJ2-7	ASSVGTGGYEQY
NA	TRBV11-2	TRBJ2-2	ASSRGRTGELF
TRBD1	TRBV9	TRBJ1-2	ASSVSGDNRGGYT
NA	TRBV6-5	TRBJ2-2	ASSYEHTGELF
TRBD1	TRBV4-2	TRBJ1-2	ASSQDPGTDFNYGYT
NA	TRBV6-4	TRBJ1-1	ASSEGVGTEAF
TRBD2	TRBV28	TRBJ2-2	ASRRGTQGVGELF
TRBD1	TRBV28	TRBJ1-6	ASSDRVDSPLH
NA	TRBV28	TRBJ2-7	ASSFSAGQY
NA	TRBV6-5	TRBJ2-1	ASRRSGYNEQF
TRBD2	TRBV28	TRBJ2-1	ASSFSPWEGLTNEQF
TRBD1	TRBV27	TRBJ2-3	ASSSRTGHTDTQY
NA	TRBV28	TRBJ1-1	ASKPWGTENTEAF
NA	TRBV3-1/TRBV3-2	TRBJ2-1	ASSQGAYNEQF
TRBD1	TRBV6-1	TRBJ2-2	ASSEGTGGPGELF
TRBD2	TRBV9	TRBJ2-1	ASSVGREGPYNEQF
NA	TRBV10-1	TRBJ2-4	ASSESLGLAKNIQY
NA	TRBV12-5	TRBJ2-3	ASGLDSAGTQY
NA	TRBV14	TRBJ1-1	ASRQGTEAF
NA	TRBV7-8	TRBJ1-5	ASSATRRGQPQH
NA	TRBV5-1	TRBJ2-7	ASSSDSYEQY
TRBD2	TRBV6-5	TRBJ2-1	ASSFGRAPYNEQF
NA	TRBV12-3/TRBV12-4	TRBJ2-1	ASRRQQYNEQF
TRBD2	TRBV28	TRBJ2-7	ASSFSGSPAYEQY
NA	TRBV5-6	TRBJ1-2	ASSLPDDSYNYGYT
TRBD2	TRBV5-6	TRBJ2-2	ASSLIGGSGELF
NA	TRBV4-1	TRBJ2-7	ASSQDKSTSRGEQY
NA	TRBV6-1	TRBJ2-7	ASRRTGGVYEQY
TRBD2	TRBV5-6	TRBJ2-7	ASSSRRETYEQY
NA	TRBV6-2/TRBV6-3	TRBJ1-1	ASSHREMNTEAF
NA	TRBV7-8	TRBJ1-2	ASSLAYSLYGYT
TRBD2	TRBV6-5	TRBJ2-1	ASRPPSGRANEQF
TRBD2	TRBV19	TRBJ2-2	ASSIGTSERTGELF
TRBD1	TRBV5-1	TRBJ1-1	ASSGGTGRGNTEAF
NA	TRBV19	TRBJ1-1	ASSPQGLKGRTEAF
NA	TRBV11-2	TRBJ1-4	ASTFAGGLEKLF
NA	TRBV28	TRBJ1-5	ASSLGGAGRNQPQH
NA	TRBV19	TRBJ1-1	ASSMQQGNTEAF
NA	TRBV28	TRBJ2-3	ASSYTTVTDTQY
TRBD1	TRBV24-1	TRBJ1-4	ATSEGQGANEKLF
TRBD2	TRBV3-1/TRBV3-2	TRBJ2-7	ASSHGTSGRAGYEQY
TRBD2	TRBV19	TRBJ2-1	ASTPGQSSGRSVAYNEQF
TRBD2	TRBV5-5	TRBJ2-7	ASSVLAGGPYEQY
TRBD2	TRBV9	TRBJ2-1	ASSVSSSGRTGNEQF
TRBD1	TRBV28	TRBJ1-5	ASAPWDSVYSNQPQH
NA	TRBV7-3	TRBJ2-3	ASSSRLEGTDTQY
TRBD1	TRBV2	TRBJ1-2	ASRETGGVNGYT
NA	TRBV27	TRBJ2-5	VSSLRGQAGDKETQY
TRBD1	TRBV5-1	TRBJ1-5	ASSPSPTGDNQPQH
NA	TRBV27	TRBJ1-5	ASSFGASPHQPQH
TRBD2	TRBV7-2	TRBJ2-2	ASSLQVAGAGELF
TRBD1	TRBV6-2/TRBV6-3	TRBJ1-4	ASSYLHRQGPNEKLF
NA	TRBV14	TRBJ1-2	ASSPHGGGTAYGYT
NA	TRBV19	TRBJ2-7	ASRPDFTFYEQY